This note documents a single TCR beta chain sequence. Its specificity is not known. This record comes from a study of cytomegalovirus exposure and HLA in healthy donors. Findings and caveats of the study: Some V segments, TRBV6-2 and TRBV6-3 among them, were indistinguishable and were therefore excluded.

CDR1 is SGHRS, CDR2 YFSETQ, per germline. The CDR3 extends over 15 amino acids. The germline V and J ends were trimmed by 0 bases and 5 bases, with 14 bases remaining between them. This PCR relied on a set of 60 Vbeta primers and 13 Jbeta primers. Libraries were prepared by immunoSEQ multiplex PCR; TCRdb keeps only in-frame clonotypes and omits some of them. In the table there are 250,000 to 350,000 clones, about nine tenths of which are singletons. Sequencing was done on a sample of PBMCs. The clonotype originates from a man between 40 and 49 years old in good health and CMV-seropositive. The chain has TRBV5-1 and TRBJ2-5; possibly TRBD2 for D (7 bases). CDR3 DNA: TGCGCCAGCAGCTTGGTAGGGGGGGCAGGGGAGACCCAGTACTTC. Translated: CASSLVGGAGETQYF.